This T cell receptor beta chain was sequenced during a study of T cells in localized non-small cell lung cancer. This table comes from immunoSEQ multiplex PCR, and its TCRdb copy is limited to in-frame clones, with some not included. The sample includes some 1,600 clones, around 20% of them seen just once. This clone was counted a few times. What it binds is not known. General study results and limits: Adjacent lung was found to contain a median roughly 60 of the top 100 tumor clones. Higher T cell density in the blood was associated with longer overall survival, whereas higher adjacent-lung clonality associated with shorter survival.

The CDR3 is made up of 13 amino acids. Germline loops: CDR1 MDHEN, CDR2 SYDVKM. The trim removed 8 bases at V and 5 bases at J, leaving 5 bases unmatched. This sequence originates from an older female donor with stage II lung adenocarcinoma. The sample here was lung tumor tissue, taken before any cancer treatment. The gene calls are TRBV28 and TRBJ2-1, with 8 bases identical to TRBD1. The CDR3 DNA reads TGTGCCAGCGACAGGGGTGTCCACAATGAGCAGTTCTTC. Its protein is CASDRGVHNEQFF.